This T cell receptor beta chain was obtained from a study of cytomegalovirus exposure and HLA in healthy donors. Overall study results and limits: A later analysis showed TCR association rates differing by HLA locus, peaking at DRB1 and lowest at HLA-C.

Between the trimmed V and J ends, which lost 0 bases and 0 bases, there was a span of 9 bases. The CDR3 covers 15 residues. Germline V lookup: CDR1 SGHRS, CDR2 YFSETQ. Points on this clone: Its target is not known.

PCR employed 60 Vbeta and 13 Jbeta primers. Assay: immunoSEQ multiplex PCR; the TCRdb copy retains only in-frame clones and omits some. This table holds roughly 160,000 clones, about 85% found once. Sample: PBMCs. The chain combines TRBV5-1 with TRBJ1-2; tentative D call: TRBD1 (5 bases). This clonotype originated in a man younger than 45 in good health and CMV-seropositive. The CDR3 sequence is CASSLGSTANYGYTF. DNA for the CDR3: TGCGCCAGCAGCTTGGGATCGACAGCTAACTATGGCTACACCTTC. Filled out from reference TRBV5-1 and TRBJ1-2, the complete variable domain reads KAGVTQTPRYLIKTRGQQVTLSCSPISGHRSVSWYQQTPGQGLQFLFEYFSETQRNKGNFPGRFSGRQFSNSRSEMNVSTLELGDSALYLCASSLGSTANYGYTFGSGTRLTVV.